One sample yielded the 14 T cell receptor beta chains listed below, sequenced in a study of shared clonotypes between healthy human individuals. Repertoires were generated with immunoSEQ multiplex PCR, while TCRdb's copy carries only in-frame clones and drops some. The sample records about 2.1 million clones, around 93% being singletons. Naivety among CD8 cells was defined by CD45RO negativity and positive CCR7 selection, thereby excluding terminally differentiated effector memory CD45RA+ cells. Input material: naive CD8+ T cells from PBMCs. The origin of the receptors is a man aged 18 to 30 in good health. Some clones in this sample may be carry-over from other donors' samples.

The chain carries TRBV5-6 and TRBJ2-7, with D perhaps given as TRBD1 or TRBD2 (6 bases each). Germline CDR1 is SGHDT and CDR2 is YYEEEE. The length of the CDR3 is 13 residues. Trimming cost V 1 base and J 5 bases, with 10 bases left between them. CDR3 sequence reads: CASSLMGGHEQYF. In nucleotides, the CDR3 is TGTGCCAGCAGCTTGATGGGGGGCCACGAGCAGTACTTC.

V is TRBV4-1 and J is TRBJ1-2; D uncertain. Germline values: CDR1 MGHRA, CDR2 YSYEKL. Trimming removed 1 base at V and 7 bases at J, with 16 bases between. This CDR3 is built from 15 residues. Here the CDR3 DNA reads TGCGCCAGCAGCCAAGGGGCTTGGGAGGGCTCTGGCTACACCTTC. As protein: CASSQGAWEGSGYTF.

The V gene is TRBV10-3, the J gene TRBJ2-7; 13 nucleotides line up with TRBD2. The V gene end was trimmed by 2 bases and the J gene end by 0 bases; junction bases not matched to a gene: 7. The germline V gene encodes CDR1 ENHRY and CDR2 SYGVKD. The CDR3 runs to 18 residues. The DNA for the CDR3 is TGTGCCATCAGTGAGCCCGGGACTAGCGGGATGAGCTCCTACGAGCAGTACTTC. This translates into CAISEPGTSGMSSYEQYF.

The J gene is TRBJ1-1, the V gene TRBV27; 7 nucleotides align to TRBD1. The CDR3 extends over 14 amino acids. Germline CDR1 is MNHEY and CDR2 is SMNVEV (reference sequence). V was pared by 5 bases and J by 1 base, with 4 bases of the junction left unmatched. CDR3 sequence reads: CASSQTGTNTEAFF. Written as DNA, the CDR3 is TGTGCCAGCAGTCAGACAGGGACGAACACTGAAGCTTTCTTT.

Notes on this clone: This CDR3 is also generated by other DNA sequences in the sample. The chain recombines TRBV27 with TRBJ2-1; 7 bases map to TRBD2. The CDR3 runs 13 residues. Germline V gene sequence: CDR1 MNHEY, CDR2 SMNVEV (reference sequence). Trimming removed 6 bases from V and 5 bases from J; junction bases left unmatched: 4. In nucleotides, the CDR3 is TGTGCCAGCAGCCTAGCGGCTAACAATGAGCAGTTCTTC. It encodes CASSLAANNEQFF.

This sequence joins TRBV18 and TRBJ2-5; the match to TRBD2 covers 10 bases. The CDR3 extends over 17 amino acids. V lost 3 bases and J lost 3; bases outside the gene matches: 10. Germline V CDR1 and CDR2: KGHSH, LQKENI. CDR3 in amino acids: CASSPRRVAGGKETQYF. CDR3 nucleotides: TGTGCCAGCTCACCTCGAAGGGTAGCGGGAGGTAAAGAGACCCAGTACTTC.

The rearrangement uses TRBV7-9 and TRBJ1-3; D is perhaps TRBD1 (5 bases). Germline V gene lookup returns CDR1 SEHNR and CDR2 FQNEAQ (reference sequence). This CDR3 has 12 amino acids. Trimming cost V 4 bases and J 9 bases, with 10 bases left between them. The CDR3 is CASSSADSTIYF. Here the CDR3 DNA reads TGTGCCAGCAGCTCAGCCGACAGCACCATATATTTT.

This clone appeared a single time. V is TRBV6-5 and J is TRBJ2-4; D not resolved. Germline V lookup: CDR1 MNHEY, CDR2 SVGAGI. CDR3 size: 14 residues. With 6 bases removed from V and 0 bases from J, the gap between germline ends came to 9 bases. As DNA, the CDR3 is TGTGCCAGCAGCTTAACAGTAGCCAAAAACATTCAGTACTTC. Protein sequence: CASSLTVAKNIQYF.

The V gene is TRBV7-6, the J gene TRBJ2-5; 9 bases line up with TRBD1. The CDR3 loop spans 15 amino acids. From germline, CDR1 is SGHVS and CDR2 FNYEAQ. Losses at the gene ends were 5 bases for V and 1 base for J; bases not matched to a gene: 5. The CDR3 here is CASSPRTGAQETQYF. CDR3 coding DNA: TGTGCCAGCAGCCCTCGGACAGGGGCCCAAGAGACCCAGTACTTC.

The chain links TRBV19 to TRBJ2-1; 11 positions match TRBD2. There are 15 residues in the CDR3. The germline V gene encodes CDR1 LNHDA and CDR2 SQIVND (reference sequence). The junction had 6 bases not matched to a gene; V was cut back by 6 bases and J by 5 bases. The CDR3 DNA reads as TGTGCCAGTAGCAAACCGACTAGCGGGGACAATGAGCAGTTCTTC. Translated: CASSKPTSGDNEQFF.

The genes are TRBV5-4 and TRBJ2-7, with 8 bases identical to TRBD1. Per the germline V gene, CDR1 is SGHNT and CDR2 is YYREEE (reference sequence). The CDR3 sequence is 13 residues long. V lost 5 bases, J lost 5 bases, and 6 bases stayed unmatched. This CDR3 is CASRQGVYHEQYF. Here the CDR3 DNA reads TGTGCCAGCAGACAGGGGGTCTATCACGAGCAGTACTTC.

Notes on this clone: The same CDR3 can be traced to other DNA sequences in this sample. V usage is TRBV19 and J usage is TRBJ2-7; possibly TRBD1 for D (6 bases). With 8 bases removed from V and 0 bases from J, the gap between germline ends came to 11 bases. CDR1 is LNHDA, CDR2 SQIVND, per germline (reference sequence). The CDR3 is made up of 13 amino acids. In DNA form, the CDR3 reads TGTGCCAGTGAGGACAGAGTCTCCTACGAGCAGTACTTC. This sequence encodes CASEDRVSYEQYF.

The chain couples TRBV7-9 to TRBJ2-2; D gene uncertain. The CDR3 is made up of 14 amino acids. CDR1 is SEHNR and CDR2 is FQNEAQ in the germline V gene (reference sequence). Trimming cost V 0 bases and J 4 bases, with 6 bases left between them. For the CDR3, the DNA is TGTGCCAGCAGCTTAGCGAATCCCACCGGGGAGCTGTTTTTT. Translation gives CASSLANPTGELFF.

The chain couples TRBV6-1 to TRBJ2-7; tentative D call: TRBD1 (5 bases). V was pared by 3 bases and J by 7 bases, with 16 bases between. CDR1 MNHNS and CDR2 SASEGT come from the germline V gene. The CDR3 covers 14 residues. The DNA of the CDR3 is TGTGCCAGCAGTGAGCAGGGTACGCTCGGGGAGCAGTACTTC. It yields the protein CASSEQGTLGEQYF.